This T cell receptor beta chain emerged from a study of cytomegalovirus exposure and HLA in healthy donors. Vbeta (60) and Jbeta (13) primers were used in the PCR. The method was immunoSEQ multiplex PCR; TCRdb's version includes in-frame clones alone and lacks a portion of them. The sample comprises around 85,000 clones, about 82% of which are singletons, and approximately 7.9% rests with the top ten. This CDR3 has 13 residues. The V end was cut by 5 bases, the J end by 9 bases, with 15 bases between. The V gene's germline CDR1 is SGHRS and CDR2 YFSETQ. The chain uses TRBV5-1 and TRBJ2-1; D gene unclear. The sequence came from a man aged 25 to 40 in good health and CMV-seronegative. Sequenced material: PBMCs. CDR3 coding DNA: TGCGCCAGCAGTCCCCAGTCTAGTGGTGAGCAGTTCTTC. Translated, it gives CASSPQSSGEQFF.